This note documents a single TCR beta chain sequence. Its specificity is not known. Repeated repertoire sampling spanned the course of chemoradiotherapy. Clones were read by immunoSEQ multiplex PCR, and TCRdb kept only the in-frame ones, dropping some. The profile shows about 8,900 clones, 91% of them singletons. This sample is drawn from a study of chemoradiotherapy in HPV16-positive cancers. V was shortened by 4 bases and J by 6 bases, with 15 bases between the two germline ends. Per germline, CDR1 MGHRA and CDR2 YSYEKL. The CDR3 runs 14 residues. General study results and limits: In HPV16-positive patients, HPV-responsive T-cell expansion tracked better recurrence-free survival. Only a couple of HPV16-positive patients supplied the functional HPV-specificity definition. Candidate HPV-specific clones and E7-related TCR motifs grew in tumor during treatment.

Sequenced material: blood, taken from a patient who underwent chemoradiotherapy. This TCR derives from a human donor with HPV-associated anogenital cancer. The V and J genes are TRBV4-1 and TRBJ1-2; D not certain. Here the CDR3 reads CASSPGSTRDGYTF. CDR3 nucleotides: TGCGCCAGCAGCCCGGGTAGTACGAGGGATGGCTACACCTTC.